The 10 T cell receptor beta chains presented below share a single source sample, sequenced in a study of blood T cell repertoires in COVID-19. Method: immunoSEQ multiplex PCR; TCRdb's copy keeps in-frame clones and lacks some. The sample yields about 210,000 clones, just under 85% seen once. The material sequenced was peripheral blood. The receptors stem from a woman aged 50 to 60 with active or convalescent COVID-19.

The chain has TRBV25-1 and TRBJ2-1; the D gene is possibly TRBD2 (6 bases). The CDR3 spans 17 residues. Trimming removed 4 bases at V and 8 bases at J, with 24 bases between. From germline, CDR1 is MGHDK and CDR2 SYGVNS. CDR3 amino acids: CASSASQRSGFPHEQFF. CDR3 nucleotide sequence: TGTGCCAGCAGTGCATCCCAACGGAGCGGGTTTCCCCATGAGCAGTTCTTC.

The V gene is TRBV29-1, the J gene TRBJ2-3; D ambiguous. Trimming removed 8 bases at V and 6 bases at J, with 9 bases between. The CDR3 is made up of 10 amino acids. Germline values: CDR1 SQVTM, CDR2 ANQGSEA. The CDR3 bases are TGCAGCTCCCAGGTGGATACGCAGTATTTT. The encoded protein is CSSQVDTQYF.

This sequence joins TRBV12-5 and TRBJ2-3; TRBD2 might be the D (5 bases). Germline V gene lookup returns CDR1 LGHNT and CDR2 FRNRAP. The CDR3 contains 15 residues. V shed 2 bases and J shed 5 bases, with 14 bases lying between them. In DNA form, the CDR3 reads TGTGCTAGTGGTTTGCAACTCAGCCGGGGAGATACGCAGTATTTT. The encoded protein is CASGLQLSRGDTQYF.

The V and J genes are TRBV3-1 (or the pseudogene TRBV3-2) and TRBJ1-1, with D maybe TRBD1 (6 bases). V lost 0 bases, J lost 12 bases, and 14 bases lay in between. CDR3 length: 13 amino acids. CDR1 and CDR2 from the germline V gene are LGHDT and YNNKEL (reference sequence). The CDR3 is CASSQDVRGWTFF. In nucleotides, the CDR3 is TGTGCCAGCAGCCAAGATGTCAGGGGATGGACTTTCTTT.

The chain is built from TRBV7-9 and TRBJ2-1; no clear D gene. Germline values: CDR1 SEHNR, CDR2 FQNEAQ (reference sequence). The V and J ends lost 2 bases and 0 bases respectively, with 11 bases between them. The CDR3 consists of 16 residues. The DNA for the CDR3 is TGTGCCAGCAGCTTATCTAATCCACTCTCCTACAATGAGCAGTTCTTC. It encodes CASSLSNPLSYNEQFF.

The V and J genes are TRBV3-1 (or the pseudogene TRBV3-2) and TRBJ2-5; 8 nucleotides line up with TRBD2. The V gene end was trimmed by 4 bases and the J gene end by 0 bases; junction bases not matched to a gene: 7. Germline V gives CDR1 LGHDT, CDR2 YNNKEL (reference sequence). The CDR3 runs to 16 residues. This CDR3 reads CASSPTLAGYQETQYF. CDR3 DNA sequence: TGTGCCAGCAGCCCTACCTTAGCGGGGTACCAAGAGACCCAGTACTTC.

V usage is TRBV18 and J usage is TRBJ1-5; D is perhaps TRBD1 (6 bases). CDR3 length equals 17 residues. V was shortened by 4 bases and J by 0 bases, with 16 bases between the two germline ends. The germline gives CDR1 KGHSH, CDR2 LQKENI. CDR3 amino acids: CASSRYQQGNSNQPQHF. The CDR3 nucleotides read TGTGCCAGCTCACGGTACCAACAGGGAAATAGCAATCAGCCCCAGCATTTT.

J is TRBJ2-7 and V is TRBV5-5, with D unclear. The CDR3 covers 13 residues. Trimming removed 4 bases at V and 3 bases at J, with 11 bases between. Germline V gene lookup returns CDR1 SGHKS and CDR2 YYEKEE (reference sequence). Here the CDR3 reads CASSATPDYEQYV. In nucleotides, the CDR3 is TGTGCCAGCAGCGCCACACCAGACTACGAGCAGTACGTC.

The CDR3, as DNA: TGTGCCAGCAGCCCAGGGACTAGCGGGAGTATGGATGAGCAGTTCTTC. Translation gives CASSPGTSGSMDEQFF. V is TRBV7-9 and J is TRBJ2-1; 14 positions match TRBD2. The germline gives CDR1 SEHNR, CDR2 FQNEAQ (reference sequence). The CDR3 has 16 residues. The ends lost 5 bases at V and 8 bases at J; junction bases unmatched: 8.

This chain uses TRBV12-5 with TRBJ2-3; the match to TRBD1 covers 8 bases. The CDR3 is made up of 15 amino acids. The germline V gene encodes CDR1 LGHNT and CDR2 FRNRAP. Trimming took 5 bases from V and 4 from J; bases not matched to a gene: 8. DNA of the CDR3: TGTGCTAGTGGTGGTAGGACAGGGAGCGCAGATACGCAGTATTTT. This encodes CASGGRTGSADTQYF.